This T cell receptor beta chain was sequenced during a study of blood T cell repertoires in COVID-19. Data came from immunoSEQ multiplex PCR; TCRdb stores just in-frame clones and leaves some out. This table has under 300,000 clones, around 86% appearing once. The sequence came from a woman in her seventies with active or convalescent COVID-19. The sample comprised peripheral blood.

CDR3 in DNA: TGTGCCAGCAGTGACCTCCGCTCCTACAATGAGCAGTTCTTC. Translated: CASSDLRSYNEQFF. J is TRBJ2-1 and V is TRBV2; D remains ambiguous. Germline V gives CDR1 SNHLY, CDR2 FYNNEI. CDR3 size: 14 residues. Trimming cost V 3 bases and J 0 bases, with 6 bases left between them.